The 19 T cell receptor beta chains given below trace back to one sample, sequenced in a study of cytomegalovirus exposure and HLA in healthy donors. Researchers ran the PCR with 60 Vbeta and 13 Jbeta primers. Clones were sequenced by immunoSEQ multiplex PCR, and TCRdb holds only the in-frame ones, with some missing. The sample consists of roughly 100,000 clones, approximately 80% of them appearing once. Sequenced sample: PBMCs. These receptors came from a man in his thirties or forties in good health and CMV-seropositive.

The chain couples TRBV19 to TRBJ2-1; D may be TRBD2 (6 bases). Per the germline V gene, CDR1 is LNHDA and CDR2 is SQIVND (reference sequence). The CDR3 runs 14 residues. Between the trimmed V and J ends, which lost 4 bases and 15 bases, there was a span of 22 bases. CDR3 amino acids: CASSTTRDSESRFF. In DNA form, the CDR3 reads TGTGCCAGTAGTACCACCCGGGACTCAGAAAGTAGGTTCTTC.

This sequence joins TRBV7-2 and TRBJ1-3; the D gene is possibly TRBD1 (5 bases). The V gene's germline CDR1 is SGHTA and CDR2 FQGNSA. Trimming left V 3 bases short and J 0 bases short, with 15 bases between. The CDR3 covers 17 residues. DNA for the CDR3: TGTGCCAGCAGCTTCCCTCGTGGGGCGGACTCTGGAAACACCATATATTTT. Protein sequence: CASSFPRGADSGNTIYF. Full variable domain (outside the CDR3, taken from reference TRBV7-2 and TRBJ1-3): GAGVSQSPSNKVTEKGKDVELRCDPISGHTALYWYRQSLGQGLEFLIYFQGNSAPDKSGLPSDRFSAERTGGSVSTLTIQRTQQEDSAVYLCASSFPRGADSGNTIYFGEGSWLTVV.

This chain's CDR3 is CASSRQGRQETQYF. In DNA form, the CDR3 reads TGTGCCAGCAGTCGACAGGGCCGGCAAGAGACCCAGTACTTC. The rearrangement joins TRBV27 to TRBJ2-5; 7 nucleotides line up with TRBD1. The CDR3 consists of 14 residues. V shed 5 bases, J shed 2 bases, and the junction held 5 bases outside the gene matches. Germline V gene lookup returns CDR1 MNHEY and CDR2 SMNVEV (reference sequence).

V gene TRBV30 combines with J gene TRBJ1-4; tentative D call: TRBD1 (5 bases). The CDR3 sequence is 13 residues long. Germline V CDR1 and CDR2: GTSNPN, SVGIG (reference sequence). The V gene lost 7 bases and the J gene lost 8 bases, with 17 bases spanning the gap. The CDR3, as DNA: TGTGCCTCCCGGAGGGGAGCCGGGGAAAAACTGTTTTTT. Amino acid sequence: CASRRGAGEKLFF.

The J gene is TRBJ2-7, the V gene TRBV6-5; 12 nucleotides match TRBD2. This CDR3 spans 16 amino acids. The J segment lost 6 bases and the V segment lost 2 bases, leaving 8 bases of the junction unmatched. The germline V gene encodes CDR1 MNHEY and CDR2 SVGAGI. As DNA, the CDR3 is TGTGCCAGCAGTTACAGGACTAGCGGGACGAACGTCGAGCAGTACTTC. This sequence encodes CASSYRTSGTNVEQYF.

The rearrangement joins TRBV4-3 to TRBJ1-4; D is perhaps TRBD1 (6 bases). CDR3 length equals 14 residues. Trimming removed 0 bases at V and 5 bases at J, with 7 bases between. Germline-derived CDR1 and CDR2 are LGHNA and YSLEER. The CDR3, as DNA: TGCGCCAGCAGCCAAGACAGGGGAAATGAAAAACTGTTTTTT. Translated: CASSQDRGNEKLFF.

The rearrangement links TRBV9 to TRBJ2-2; TRBD2 matches at 7 bases. Germline V gene data show CDR1 as SGDLS and CDR2 as YYNGEE. J lost 4 bases, V lost 0 bases, and 3 bases had no gene match. The CDR3 is 15 amino acids. For the CDR3, the DNA is TGTGCCAGCAGCGTAGGAGGGAGGGGCACCGGGGAGCTGTTTTTT. It codes for CASSVGGRGTGELFF.

This clone showed up just once. Different DNA sequences within this sample yield the same CDR3. The chain joins TRBV5-1 to TRBJ1-1; 10 bases are a match to TRBD1. The CDR3 has 13 residues. After removal of 7 bases from V and 2 bases from J, the junction contained 2 bases not matched to a gene. The germline CDR1 and CDR2 sequences are SGHRS and YFSETQ. CDR3 amino acids: CASGQGGNTEAFF. CDR3 DNA: TGCGCCAGCGGACAGGGGGGAAACACTGAAGCTTTCTTT.

The chain recombines TRBV15 with TRBJ1-1; 7 nucleotides agree with TRBD1. The CDR3 consists of 16 residues. Per the germline V gene, CDR1 is LNHNV and CDR2 is YYDKDF (reference sequence). J was trimmed by 0 bases and V by 1 base; bases with no gene match: 5. The CDR3 DNA sequence: TGTGCCACCAGCAGAGTCTCAGGGGGTGTGAACACTGAAGCTTTCTTT. Translated, it gives CATSRVSGGVNTEAFF.

The V and J genes are TRBV5-1 and TRBJ1-1; 7 nucleotides line up with TRBD1. The V gene's germline CDR1 is SGHRS and CDR2 YFSETQ. The CDR3 is 16 residues long. Germline trimming cut 3 bases from V and 1 base from J; bases unmatched to any gene: 9. The CDR3 protein is CASSWRPTGKNTEAFF. The CDR3 DNA is TGCGCCAGCAGCTGGAGGCCGACAGGGAAGAACACTGAAGCTTTCTTT. The full variable domain, with the rest looked up from reference TRBV5-1 and TRBJ1-1, is KAGVTQTPRYLIKTRGQQVTLSCSPISGHRSVSWYQQTPGQGLQFLFEYFSETQRNKGNFPGRFSGRQFSNSRSEMNVSTLELGDSALYLCASSWRPTGKNTEAFFGQGTRLTVV.

The rearrangement links TRBV25-1 to TRBJ2-7, with 9 bases fitting TRBD1. Losses at the gene ends were 5 bases for V and 4 bases for J; bases not matched to a gene: 12. The CDR3 totals 16 residues. The germline CDR1 and CDR2 sequences are MGHDK and SYGVNS. The DNA for the CDR3 is TGTGCCAGCAGTATTTTCGTGGGACAGGGCTCTTACGAGCAGTACTTC. This codes for CASSIFVGQGSYEQYF.

The chain couples TRBV28 to TRBJ2-1; no clear D. The germline V and J ends were trimmed by 6 bases and 10 bases, with 10 bases remaining between them. The CDR3 runs to 11 residues. Germline assignment: CDR1 MDHEN and CDR2 SYDVKM. The CDR3 coding sequence is TGTGCCAGCAGCTGGTACGAGGAGCAGTTCTTC. Its translation is CASSWYEEQFF.

About this clone itself: One end of the junction is discordant with germline, which a read error may explain. V gene TRBV11-3 combines with J gene TRBJ2-7, with a possible D match to TRBD1 (5 bases). Per the germline V gene, CDR1 is SGHNT and CDR2 is YENEEA. The CDR3 is made up of 13 amino acids. The CDR3 DNA reads as TGTGCCAGCAGCTTGAGTTTAGGGGCCCTTAAGCACTTC. It is translated as CASSLSLGALKHF.

The J gene is TRBJ1-2, the V gene TRBV29-1; 8 bases align to TRBD1. CDR3 length: 14 residues. Germline lookup yields CDR1 SQVTM and CDR2 ANQGSEA. Trimming removed 6 bases from V and 0 bases from J; junction bases left unmatched: 6. The chain's CDR3 is CSVDGQGANYGYTF. CDR3 DNA: TGCAGCGTAGACGGACAGGGAGCTAACTATGGCTACACCTTC.

The chain combines TRBV10-1 with TRBJ2-2, with D maybe TRBD2 (6 bases). From germline, CDR1 is WNHNN and CDR2 SYGVQD (reference sequence). This CDR3 has 18 amino acids. Trimming stripped 5 bases from V and 4 bases from J, with 23 bases between. The CDR3 loop is CASSSVVGRESGTGELFF. The CDR3 DNA sequence: TGCGCCAGCAGTTCGGTGGTGGGACGGGAGAGTGGCACCGGGGAGCTGTTTTTT.

This clone was detected only a few times. The chain combines TRBV7-2 with TRBJ2-7; 9 nucleotides agree with TRBD1. This CDR3 spans 15 amino acids. Per the germline V gene, CDR1 is SGHTA and CDR2 is FQGNSA. The ends lost 5 bases at V and 3 bases at J; junction bases unmatched: 8. The CDR3 loop is CASSPLGQGVYEQYF. The CDR3 DNA sequence: TGTGCCAGCAGCCCGTTGGGACAGGGAGTCTACGAGCAGTACTTC.

This clone has a single count. This chain uses TRBV6-1 with TRBJ2-7, with TRBD2 matching over 11 bases. Trimming removed 6 bases from V and 2 bases from J; junction bases left unmatched: 3. The CDR3 extends over 14 amino acids. CDR1 is MNHNS and CDR2 is SASEGT in the germline V gene. The DNA of the CDR3 is TGTGCCAGCAGAAGGGGACTAGCGGCCTACGAGCAGTACTTC. This encodes CASRRGLAAYEQYF.

In its sample, this clone ranks as medium-sized. The CDR3, as DNA: TGTGCCAGCAGTCCCTTCCAGCAGGGGTACGAGCAGTACTTC. Translation: CASSPFQQGYEQYF. The V call is TRBV27, the J call TRBJ2-7; D is perhaps TRBD1 (6 bases). CDR3 size: 14 residues. Germline-derived CDR1 and CDR2 are MNHEY and SMNVEV (reference sequence). Deletions cut 5 bases from V and 4 bases from J, with 15 bases between.

This CDR3 is CAVSLSYQETQYF. CDR3 coding DNA: TGTGCCGTCTCACTTTCGTACCAAGAGACCCAGTACTTC. The chain combines TRBV6-5 with TRBJ2-5, with D uncertain. Deletions cut 11 bases from V and 0 bases from J, with 13 bases between. CDR1 is MNHEY, CDR2 SVGAGI, per germline. The CDR3 covers 13 residues.